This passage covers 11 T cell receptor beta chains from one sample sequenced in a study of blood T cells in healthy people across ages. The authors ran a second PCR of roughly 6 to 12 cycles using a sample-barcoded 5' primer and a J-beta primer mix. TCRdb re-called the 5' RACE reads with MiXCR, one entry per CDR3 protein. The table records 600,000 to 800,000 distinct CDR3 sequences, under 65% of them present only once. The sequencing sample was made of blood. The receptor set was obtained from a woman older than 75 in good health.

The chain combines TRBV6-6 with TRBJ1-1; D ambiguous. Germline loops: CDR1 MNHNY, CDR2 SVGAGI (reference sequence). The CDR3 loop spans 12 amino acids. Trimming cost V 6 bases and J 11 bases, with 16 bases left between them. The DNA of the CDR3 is TGTGCCAGCAGGTCCCTTAGGGTGAGGGCTTTCTTT. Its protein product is CASRSLRVRAFF.

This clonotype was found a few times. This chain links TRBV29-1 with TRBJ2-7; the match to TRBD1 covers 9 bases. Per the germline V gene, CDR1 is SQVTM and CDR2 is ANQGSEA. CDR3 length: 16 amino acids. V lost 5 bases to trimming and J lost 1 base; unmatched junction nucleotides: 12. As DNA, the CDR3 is TGCAGCGTTCTTAAGCTAGGGACAGGGATATCCTACGAGCAGTACTTC. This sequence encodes CSVLKLGTGISYEQYF.

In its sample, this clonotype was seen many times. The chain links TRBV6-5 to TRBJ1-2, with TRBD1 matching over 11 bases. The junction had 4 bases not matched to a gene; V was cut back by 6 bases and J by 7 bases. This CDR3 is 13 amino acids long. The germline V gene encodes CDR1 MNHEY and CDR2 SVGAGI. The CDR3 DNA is TGTGCCAGCAGCTCCGGGACAGGGGGTGGCTACACCTTC. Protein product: CASSSGTGGGYTF.

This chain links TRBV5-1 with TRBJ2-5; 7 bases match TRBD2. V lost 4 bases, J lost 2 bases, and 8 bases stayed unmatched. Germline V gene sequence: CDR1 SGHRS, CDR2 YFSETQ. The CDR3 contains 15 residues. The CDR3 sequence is CASSDQSGDQETQYF. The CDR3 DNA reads TGCGCCAGCAGCGACCAAAGCGGGGATCAAGAGACCCAGTACTTC.

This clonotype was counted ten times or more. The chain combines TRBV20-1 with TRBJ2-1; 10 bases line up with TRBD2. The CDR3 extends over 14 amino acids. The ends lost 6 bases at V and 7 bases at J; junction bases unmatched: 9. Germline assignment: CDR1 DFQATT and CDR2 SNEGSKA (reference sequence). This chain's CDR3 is CSAISGGLWNEQFF. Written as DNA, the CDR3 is TGCAGTGCGATTAGCGGGGGGCTATGGAATGAGCAGTTCTTC.

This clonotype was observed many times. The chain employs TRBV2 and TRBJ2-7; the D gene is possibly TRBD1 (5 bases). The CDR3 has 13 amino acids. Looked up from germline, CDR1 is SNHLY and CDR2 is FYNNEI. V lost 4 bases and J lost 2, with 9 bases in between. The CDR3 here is CASSGQITYEQYF. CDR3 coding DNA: TGTGCCAGCAGTGGACAGATTACCTACGAGCAGTACTTC.

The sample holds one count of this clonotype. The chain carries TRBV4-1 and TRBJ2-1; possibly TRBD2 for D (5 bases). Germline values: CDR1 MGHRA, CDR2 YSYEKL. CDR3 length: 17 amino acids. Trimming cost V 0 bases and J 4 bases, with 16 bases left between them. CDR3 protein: CASSQDLTTLVYNEQFF. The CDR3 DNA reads TGCGCCAGCAGCCAAGATCTGACTACACTTGTGTACAATGAGCAGTTCTTC.

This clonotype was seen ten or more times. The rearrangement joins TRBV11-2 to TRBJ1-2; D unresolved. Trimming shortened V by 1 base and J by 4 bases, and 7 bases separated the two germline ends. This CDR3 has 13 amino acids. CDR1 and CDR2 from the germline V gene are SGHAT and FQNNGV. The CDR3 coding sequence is TGTGCCAGCAGCTTAGCCGCGGGCTATGGCTACACCTTC. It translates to CASSLAAGYGYTF.

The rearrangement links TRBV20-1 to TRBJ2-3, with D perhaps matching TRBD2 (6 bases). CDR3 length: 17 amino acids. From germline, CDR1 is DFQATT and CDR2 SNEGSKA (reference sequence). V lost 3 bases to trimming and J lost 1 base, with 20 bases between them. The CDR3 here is CSASAPGLPKGTDTQYF. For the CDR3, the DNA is TGCAGTGCTAGTGCCCCAGGACTACCCAAGGGCACAGATACGCAGTATTTT.

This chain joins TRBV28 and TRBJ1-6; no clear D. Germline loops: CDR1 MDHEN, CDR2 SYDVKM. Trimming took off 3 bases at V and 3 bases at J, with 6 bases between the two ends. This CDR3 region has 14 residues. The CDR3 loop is CASSLINYNSPLHF. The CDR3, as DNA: TGTGCCAGCAGTTTGATAAACTATAATTCACCCCTCCACTTT.

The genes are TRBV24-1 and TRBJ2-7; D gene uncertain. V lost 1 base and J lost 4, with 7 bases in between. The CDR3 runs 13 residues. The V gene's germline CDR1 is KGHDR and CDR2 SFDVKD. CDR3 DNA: TGTGCCACCAGTGATTTCTTTGGTTACGAGCAGTACTTC. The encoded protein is CATSDFFGYEQYF.